These 28 T cell receptor beta chains were all obtained from the same sample, sequenced in a study of vaccination effects on CD4 cells after COVID-19. For these TCRs, the target antigens are not known. Before sequencing took place, the ViraFEST assay used viral peptide pools to expand antigen-specific CD4+ T cells. Cultured cells yielded isolated CD4+ T cells after nine to ten days. Prior SARS-CoV-2 infection was absent in the vaccine recipients, as shown by negative nucleocapsid antibodies. Clones were sequenced by immunoSEQ multiplex PCR, and TCRdb holds only the in-frame ones, with some missing. Altogether more than 35,000 clones are present, 60% to 80% being singletons, with the ten largest covering more than 12%. Specimen: CD4+ T cells from PBMCs cultured with HCoV-OC43 spike peptides, collected before COVID-19 vaccination. Indicated subset: HCoV-OC43 spike overlapping peptide pool stimulation. The source is a human donor who received a COVID-19 vaccine.

The chain couples TRBV5-1 to TRBJ2-5; 11 bases align to TRBD1. J lost 1 base, V lost 2 bases, and 4 bases had no gene match. This CDR3 comprises 16 residues. CDR1 SGHRS and CDR2 YFSETQ come from the germline V gene. The CDR3 DNA sequence: TGCGCCAGCAGCTTCGGACAGGGGGCGGGCCAAGAGACCCAGTACTTC. The encoded protein is CASSFGQGAGQETQYF. Filled out from reference TRBV5-1 and TRBJ2-5, the complete variable domain reads KAGVTQTPRYLIKTRGQQVTLSCSPISGHRSVSWYQQTPGQGLQFLFEYFSETQRNKGNFPGRFSGRQFSNSRSEMNVSTLELGDSALYLCASSFGQGAGQETQYFGPGTRLLVL.

The count of this clone is one. CDR3 sequence: CAISEPGLARETQYF. The DNA of the CDR3 is TGTGCCATCAGTGAACCTGGCCTAGCCCGGGAGACCCAGTACTTC. This rearrangement joins TRBV10-3 to TRBJ2-5; TRBD2 is a possible D gene (5 bases). Trimming removed 3 bases at V and 5 bases at J, with 16 bases between. Germline V lookup: CDR1 ENHRY, CDR2 SYGVKD. The CDR3 is 15 amino acids.

The chain couples TRBV6-5 to TRBJ2-1; either TRBD1 or TRBD2 may supply D (7 bases each). The germline V and J ends were trimmed by 6 bases and 8 bases, with 14 bases remaining between them. This CDR3 comprises 13 residues. CDR1 is MNHEY, CDR2 SVGAGI, per germline. The CDR3 reads CASRRQGGDEQFF. For the CDR3, the DNA is TGTGCCAGCAGGAGACAGGGAGGGGATGAGCAGTTCTTC.

This clone was counted only a few times. The chain employs TRBV20-1 and TRBJ2-7, with TRBD2 matching 11 bases. V lost 3 bases and J lost 5; bases outside the gene matches: 6. The CDR3 is made up of 14 amino acids. Germline V lookup: CDR1 DFQATT, CDR2 SNEGSKA (reference sequence). CDR3 residues: CSASTSGSFHEQYF. The CDR3 DNA reads as TGCAGTGCTAGTACTAGCGGGAGCTTTCACGAGCAGTACTTC.

J is TRBJ1-1 and V is TRBV18; no firm D call. Trimming took off 1 base at V and 2 bases at J, with 17 bases between the two ends. Germline V gene data show CDR1 as KGHSH and CDR2 as LQKENI. CDR3 length: 17 amino acids. CDR3 sequence: CASSPQRNIELNTEAFF. CDR3 bases: TGTGCCAGCTCACCACAGAGGAACATAGAACTTAACACTGAAGCTTTCTTT.

The J gene is TRBJ2-1, the V gene TRBV24-1; D gene ambiguous. The CDR3 is made up of 14 amino acids. V was trimmed by 3 bases and J by 6 bases, leaving 11 bases between them. CDR1 and CDR2 (germline): KGHDR, SFDVKD. CDR3 amino acids: CATSDGLILNEQFF. As DNA, the CDR3 is TGTGCCACCAGTGATGGGCTTATTCTCAATGAGCAGTTCTTC.

This chain joins TRBV3-1 (or the pseudogene TRBV3-2) and TRBJ2-7; 12 bases agree with TRBD2. Germline loops: CDR1 LGHDT, CDR2 YNNKEL (reference sequence). J gave up 6 bases and V 6 bases, and 9 bases lay outside the gene matches. CDR3 size: 15 residues. Written as DNA, the CDR3 is TGTGCCAGCAGACTATATGCTAGCGGGGGGGGCGAGCAGTACTTC. Translation gives CASRLYASGGGEQYF.

The genes are TRBV7-7 and TRBJ1-3; D is unresolved. CDR3 length: 16 amino acids. Trimming stripped 4 bases from V and 2 bases from J, with 15 bases between. CDR1 and CDR2 (germline): SSHAT, FNYEAQ (reference sequence). The CDR3 here is CASSSSPGFTGNTIYF. CDR3 bases: TGTGCCAGCAGCTCCTCCCCGGGATTTACTGGAAACACCATATATTTT.

V and J are TRBV2 and TRBJ2-7; 12 bases match TRBD2. V lost 6 bases to trimming and J lost 4 bases; unmatched junction nucleotides: 4. This CDR3 is 14 amino acids long. The germline gives CDR1 SNHLY, CDR2 FYNNEI. CDR3 protein: CASRGLAGSYEQYF. In DNA, the CDR3 is TGTGCCAGCAGAGGACTAGCGGGAAGTTACGAGCAGTACTTC.

Written as DNA, the CDR3 is TGTGCCAGCAGCCTTCTGGGGCAAGAGACCCAGTACTTC. Its protein product is CASSLLGQETQYF. J is TRBJ2-5 and V is TRBV3-1 (or the pseudogene TRBV3-2); D gene ambiguous. This CDR3 is built from 13 residues. V lost 4 bases and J lost 2, with 8 bases in between. The V gene's germline CDR1 is LGHDT and CDR2 YNNKEL (reference sequence).

This clone showed up just a few times. The chain joins TRBV6-2 or TRBV6-3 to TRBJ2-3, with D maybe TRBD2 (6 bases). From germline, CDR1 is MNHEY and CDR2 SVGEGT. The V and J ends lost 2 bases and 0 bases respectively, with 12 bases between them. The length of the CDR3 is 16 residues. CDR3 region: CASSYGEADSTDTQYF. The CDR3 nucleotides read TGTGCCAGCAGTTACGGGGAGGCAGATAGCACAGATACGCAGTATTTT.

V usage is TRBV19 and J usage is TRBJ2-3; D may correspond to TRBD1 or TRBD2 (5 bases each). This CDR3 has 15 amino acids. V was cut by 6 bases and J by 0 bases, with 13 bases left in between. CDR1 is LNHDA, CDR2 SQIVND, per germline (reference sequence). This CDR3 reads CASSLGRRSTDTQYF. CDR3 DNA: TGTGCCAGTAGCCTGGGACGTCGGAGCACAGATACGCAGTATTTT.

The chain uses TRBV2 and TRBJ2-3, with D perhaps matching TRBD1 (6 bases). The V gene lost 2 bases and the J gene lost 2 bases, with 11 bases spanning the gap. In germline, CDR1 is SNHLY, CDR2 FYNNEI. The CDR3 totals 15 residues. The CDR3 DNA reads TGTGCCAGCAGTGAAAGGGGGTTCCCCACAGATACGCAGTATTTT. Protein sequence: CASSERGFPTDTQYF.

The V and J genes are TRBV5-4 and TRBJ2-5; 13 bases agree with TRBD2. Germline-derived CDR1 and CDR2 are SGHNT and YYREEE (reference sequence). V lost 4 bases and J lost 5; bases outside the gene matches: 14. This CDR3 has 18 residues. CDR3 sequence (DNA): TGTGCCAGCAGCCCGACCGCCCTACTAGCGGGAGGGAGGGAGACCCAGTACTTC. It specifies CASSPTALLAGGRETQYF.

The V and J genes are TRBV6-5 and TRBJ1-2; TRBD1 agrees at 7 bases. V lost 6 bases and J lost 1; bases outside the gene matches: 5. Germline lookup yields CDR1 MNHEY and CDR2 SVGAGI. The CDR3 spans 14 residues. CDR3 DNA: TGTGCCAGCAGCCGGGACAGAAATAACTATGGCTACACCTTC. Its translation is CASSRDRNNYGYTF.

This chain links TRBV5-1 with TRBJ1-4; D call uncertain. Trimming left V 4 bases short and J 0 bases short, with 16 bases between. The CDR3 consists of 17 residues. Germline V gives CDR1 SGHRS, CDR2 YFSETQ. The CDR3 sequence is CASSPRGLGATNEKLFF. CDR3 nucleotide sequence: TGCGCCAGCAGCCCCAGAGGACTGGGAGCAACTAATGAAAAACTGTTTTTT.

V and J are TRBV18 and TRBJ2-1; no clear D. The CDR3 contains 12 residues. Germline CDR1 reads KGHSH; CDR2 reads LQKENI. V gave up 2 bases and J gave up 6 bases, with 5 bases separating them. CDR3 sequence (DNA): TGTGCCAGCTCACCAGGGGTCAATGAGCAGTTCTTC. Translated: CASSPGVNEQFF.

The J gene is TRBJ2-7, the V gene TRBV5-1; 7 positions match TRBD1. Germline-derived CDR1 and CDR2 are SGHRS and YFSETQ. The CDR3 runs to 15 residues. J gave up 4 bases and V 4 bases, and 11 bases lay outside the gene matches. CDR3 sequence (DNA): TGCGCCAGCAGCGCGCAACCAGGGGGTTTTTACGAGCAGTACTTC. It encodes CASSAQPGGFYEQYF.

In its sample, this clone was seen a few times. The rearrangement uses TRBV7-8 and TRBJ2-7; 9 positions match TRBD1. The germline V gene has CDR1 SGHVS and CDR2 FQNEAQ. The J segment lost 4 bases and the V segment lost 0 bases, leaving 1 base of the junction unmatched. This CDR3 has 14 residues. CDR3 sequence: CASSLAGQGYEQYF. In DNA form, the CDR3 reads TGTGCCAGCAGCTTAGCGGGACAGGGTTACGAGCAGTACTTC. Variable domain in full (rest from reference TRBV7-8 and TRBJ2-7): GAGVSQSPRYKVAKRGQDVALRCDPISGHVSLFWYQQALGQGPEFLTYFQNEAQLDKSGLPSDRFFAERPEGSVSTLKIQRTQQEDSAVYLCASSLAGQGYEQYFGPGTRLTVT.

Only a few counts were recorded for this clone. V and J are TRBV7-6 and TRBJ1-6, with D perhaps matching TRBD1 (6 bases). Trimming pared 1 base from V and 8 bases from J, leaving 15 bases between. Looked up from germline, CDR1 is SGHVS and CDR2 is FNYEAQ. This CDR3 has 16 amino acids. The CDR3 is CASSLETGDRDSPLHF. DNA for the CDR3: TGTGCCAGCAGCTTAGAGACAGGAGATCGGGATTCACCCCTCCACTTT.

This clone was counted a single time. The junction differs from germline at one of its ends, possibly a read error. The V call is TRBV5-1, the J call TRBJ2-1; no definite D call. Germline CDR1 and CDR2: SGHRS and YFSETQ. This CDR3 is built from 13 residues. The CDR3 reads CASSLGPWDEQFF. The CDR3 DNA sequence: TGCGCCAGCAGTTTGGGCCCTTGGGATGAGCAGTTCTTC.

There are a few counts of this clone. The J gene is TRBJ1-1, the V gene TRBV7-8; D call uncertain. Germline CDR1 reads SGHVS; CDR2 reads FQNEAQ. Trimming pared 1 base from V and 4 bases from J, leaving 7 bases between. This CDR3 spans 13 amino acids. The CDR3 region is CASSLGTPTEAFF. The CDR3 DNA is TGTGCCAGCAGCTTAGGGACTCCCACTGAAGCTTTCTTT.

The V and J genes are TRBV6-5 and TRBJ2-2; 8 nucleotides align to TRBD1. Trimming removed 6 bases from V and 5 bases from J; junction bases left unmatched: 5. Per germline, CDR1 MNHEY and CDR2 SVGAGI. There are 14 residues in the CDR3. CDR3 bases: TGTGCCAGCAGATGGACAGGGTCAACCGGGGAGCTGTTTTTT. This gives the protein CASRWTGSTGELFF.

The chain uses TRBV5-4 and TRBJ1-2, with 12 nucleotides matching TRBD1. Per germline, CDR1 SGHNT and CDR2 YYREEE (reference sequence). The CDR3 runs to 17 residues. The trim removed 5 bases at V and 4 bases at J, leaving 12 bases unmatched. CDR3 nucleotides: TGTGCCAGCAGTACCGGGACAGGGGGCGCGGGTACCTATGGCTACACCTTC. It is translated as CASSTGTGGAGTYGYTF.

The genes are TRBV30 and TRBJ2-5; D is perhaps TRBD2 (6 bases). The CDR3 is 13 amino acids. Germline CDR1 and CDR2: GTSNPN and SVGIG (reference sequence). V was pared by 4 bases and J by 5 bases, with 14 bases between. The CDR3 loop is CAWIGRLGETQYF. The CDR3 DNA reads as TGTGCCTGGATTGGGAGGCTCGGGGAGACCCAGTACTTC.

This sequence joins TRBV5-4 and TRBJ2-1, with D perhaps TRBD2 (7 bases). The CDR3 totals 16 residues. Germline CDR1 reads SGHNT; CDR2 reads YYREEE (reference sequence). Deletions cut 2 bases from V and 1 base from J, with 13 bases between. CDR3: CASSLGGAGSYNEQFF. CDR3 DNA: TGTGCCAGCAGCTTAGGGGGGGCTGGGTCCTACAATGAGCAGTTCTTC.

The V gene is TRBV27, the J gene TRBJ2-3, with TRBD2 matching 12 bases. The J segment lost 0 bases and the V segment lost 4 bases, leaving 5 bases of the junction unmatched. CDR1 and CDR2 (germline): MNHEY, SMNVEV (reference sequence). There are 17 residues in the CDR3. The CDR3 reads CASSSRLAGASTDTQYF. CDR3 coding DNA: TGTGCCAGCAGTTCCCGACTAGCGGGGGCTAGCACAGATACGCAGTATTTT.

The genes are TRBV6-5 and TRBJ2-7; 8 nucleotides match TRBD1. This CDR3 has 14 residues. Germline V gives CDR1 MNHEY, CDR2 SVGAGI. V lost 6 bases and J lost 4; bases outside the gene matches: 8. The CDR3 is CASSRGQVQYEQYF. In nucleotides, the CDR3 is TGTGCCAGCAGCCGGGGACAGGTGCAATACGAGCAGTACTTC.